Listed below are T cell receptor beta chains from one sample, sequenced in a study of CD8 T cells in Susac syndrome. TCRdb passed the immunoSEQ multiplex PCR reads through MiXCR, listing each CDR3 protein once. This sample has 150,000 to 180,000 distinct CDR3 sequences, with 85% to 95% found just once. The sample comprised CD4+ T cells from PBMCs. The receptors come from a human donor with Susac syndrome. Each CDR3 is given with its conserved first and last residue. Fields, in order: V gene, clone size, D gene, J gene, CDR3 protein, CDR3 DNA. A D gene is named only where the DNA matches it firmly. The listing skips clone size in some rows; elsewhere it reads once, few, many or a size class.

>TRBV29-1|NA|NA|TRBJ2-5
CSVEVLVSRSGETQYF
TGCAGCGTTGAAGTCCTGGTATCACGATCAGGCGAGACCCAGTACTTC
>TRBV5-4|NA|TRBD1|TRBJ1-4
CASSNYRGSNEKLFF
TGTGCCAGCAGCAACTACAGGGGTTCTAATGAAAAACTGTTTTTT
>TRBV29-1|NA|NA|TRBJ2-1
CSGWLDEQFF
TGCAGCGGGTGGCTCGATGAGCAGTTCTTC
>TRBV12-3/TRBV12-4|NA|TRBD2|TRBJ2-2
CASSWGGPLTGELFF
TGTGCCAGCAGTTGGGGGGGACCGCTCACCGGGGAGCTGTTTTTT
>TRBV7-9|NA|TRBD1|TRBJ1-1
CASSPDRGHKTEAFF
TGTGCCAGCAGCCCCGACAGGGGGCATAAAACTGAAGCTTTCTTT
>TRBV3-1|once|NA|TRBJ1-2
CASSQFGTALNYGYTF
TGTGCCAGCAGCCAGTTCGGGACGGCACTTAACTATGGCTACACCTTC
>TRBV14|NA|NA|TRBJ2-7
CASSQVLAYEQYF
TGTGCCAGCAGCCAAGTTCTAGCCTACGAGCAGTACTTC
>TRBV9|NA|TRBD2|TRBJ2-4
CASSVASGGGKGKNIQYF
TGTGCCAGCAGCGTAGCCAGCGGGGGGGGGAAGGGCAAAAACATTCAGTACTTC
>TRBV5-6|NA|NA|TRBJ1-5
CASSLDSDQPQHF
TGTGCCAGCAGCTTAGACAGTGATCAGCCCCAGCATTTT
>TRBV29-1|NA|NA|TRBJ2-5
CSVAVIVEETQYF
TGCAGCGTTGCAGTTATAGTGGAAGAGACCCAGTACTTC
>TRBV15|NA|TRBD1|TRBJ1-4
CATSRDRTGNEKLFF
TGTGCCACCAGCAGAGACCGGACAGGGAATGAAAAACTGTTTTTT
>TRBV3-1|once|NA|TRBJ1-6
CARATGEADSPLHF
TGTGCGCGCGCCACGGGGGAGGCGGATTCACCCCTCCACTTT
>TRBV27|NA|NA|TRBJ2-7
CARRGGAGRIREQYF
TGTGCCAGACGAGGCGGGGCAGGGAGGATTCGCGAGCAGTACTTC
>TRBV10-3|NA|NA|TRBJ2-7
CAISETEPYEQYF
TGTGCCATCAGTGAGACCGAACCCTACGAGCAGTACTTC
>TRBV29-1|once|NA|TRBJ2-4
CSVQEVDIQYF
TGCAGCGTTCAGGAAGTCGACATTCAGTACTTC
>TRBV5-1|NA|TRBD1|TRBJ2-2
CASSQRQGAFGGELFF
TGCGCCAGCAGCCAAAGACAGGGGGCCTTCGGCGGGGAGCTGTTTTTT
>TRBV13|NA|NA|TRBJ1-4
CASKDSYNEKLFF
TGTGCCAGCAAGGACAGCTATAATGAAAAACTGTTTTTT
>TRBV20-1|once|NA|TRBJ1-1
CSASIARNTEAFF
TGCAGTGCTAGTATTGCGAGGAACACTGAAGCTTTCTTT
>TRBV5-6|NA|NA|TRBJ2-1
CASSLPGGADYNEQFF
TGTGCCAGCAGCCTTCCCGGAGGGGCGGACTACAATGAGCAGTTCTTC
>TRBV24-1|NA|NA|TRBJ1-2
CATSRGGSYTF
TGTGCCACCAGTCGGGGAGGAAGCTACACCTTC
>TRBV28|NA|NA|TRBJ1-1
CASSERGTEAFF
TGTGCCAGCAGCGAGCGAGGCACTGAAGCTTTCTTT
>TRBV12-3/TRBV12-4|NA|NA|TRBJ2-7
CASSFSRGFYEQYF
TGTGCCAGCAGTTTCTCCAGGGGATTTTACGAGCAGTACTTC
>TRBV5-1|NA|TRBD1|TRBJ1-6
CASKLRQGDNSPLHF
TGCGCCAGCAAGTTGCGACAGGGGGATAATTCACCCCTCCACTTT
>TRBV12-3/TRBV12-4|once|TRBD1|TRBJ2-7
CASSSQGALYF
TGTGCCAGCAGTTCACAGGGGGCACTGTACTTC
>TRBV9|NA|TRBD2|TRBJ2-3
CASSVVTSPHYF
TGTGCCAGCAGCGTAGTGACTAGCCCACACTATTTT
>TRBV7-2|NA|NA|TRBJ2-7
CASSLAPSIRQIDYEQYF
TGTGCCAGCAGCTTAGCGCCAAGCATACGACAGATCGACTACGAGCAGTACTTC
>TRBV5-4|NA|TRBD1|TRBJ1-5
CASSLQGSNQPQHF
TGTGCCAGCAGCTTACAGGGGAGCAATCAGCCCCAGCATTTT
>TRBV4-3|NA|NA|TRBJ2-7
CASSHSSGTSEQYF
TGCGCCAGCAGCCATAGTTCCGGGACGAGCGAGCAGTACTTC
>TRBV24-1|NA|NA|TRBJ2-1
CATGGNSNEQFF
TGTGCCACCGGTGGTAACTCCAATGAGCAGTTCTTC
>TRBV25-1|once|NA|TRBJ2-1
CASSANDGLGSYNEQFF
TGTGCCAGCAGCGCTAACGACGGACTGGGCTCCTACAATGAGCAGTTCTTC
>TRBV20-1|NA|TRBD2|TRBJ2-7
CSASPSGGKYEQYF
TGCAGTGCTTCCCCCAGCGGGGGGAAGTACGAGCAGTACTTC
>TRBV5-4|NA|NA|TRBJ2-5
CASKVGAGALGETQYF
TGTGCCAGCAAAGTGGGCGCGGGGGCCTTAGGAGAGACCCAGTACTTC
>TRBV5-6|once|NA|TRBJ2-5
CASSLTGWETQYF
TGTGCCAGCAGCTTAACAGGGTGGGAGACCCAGTACTTC
>TRBV19|NA|NA|TRBJ1-5
CASTIGGSGNQPQHF
TGTGCCAGTACCATAGGGGGGTCCGGCAATCAGCCCCAGCATTTT
>TRBV6-6|NA|NA|TRBJ2-2
CASSGGELFF
TGTGCCAGCTCTGGTGGGGAGCTGTTTTTT
>TRBV7-7|NA|NA|TRBJ2-5
CASSLGGYGGQETQYF
TGTGCCAGCAGCTTAGGAGGATATGGGGGCCAAGAGACCCAGTACTTC
>TRBV4-2|once|NA|TRBJ2-5
CASSRRLDQETQYF
TGTGCCAGCAGCCGCAGGCTAGACCAAGAGACCCAGTACTTC
>TRBV20-1|NA|NA|TRBJ2-5
CSARDGRGTSRTQYF
TGCAGTGCTAGAGATGGGAGAGGGACCTCACGGACCCAGTACTTC
>TRBV20-1|NA|NA|TRBJ2-7
CSATGSTYEQYF
TGCAGTGCTACTGGATCTACCTACGAGCAGTACTTC
>TRBV3-1|NA|TRBD1|TRBJ2-3
CASSQGTTGSGTDTQYF
TGTGCCAGCAGCCAAGGTACGACAGGGAGTGGCACAGATACGCAGTATTTT
>TRBV6-6|NA|TRBD2|TRBJ2-5
CASKASGGQETQYF
TGTGCCAGCAAGGCTAGCGGGGGGCAAGAGACCCAGTACTTC
>TRBV14|NA|NA|TRBJ2-3
CASSQELDFTDTQYF
TGTGCCAGCAGCCAAGAACTCGACTTCACAGATACGCAGTATTTT